The next 10 T cell receptor beta chains were all read from a single sample in a study of PD-1 blockade in classical Hodgkin lymphoma. Each patient experienced a relapse that followed autologous stem cell transplantation, and brentuximab vedotin exposure varied. Negative magnetic selection isolated CD4+ T cells from thawed PBMCs. Using immunoSEQ multiplex PCR, the repertoire was profiled, and TCRdb retains in-frame clones only, with some absent. The data hold around 25,000 clones, with 65% to 85% observed a single time. The starting material was CD4+ T cells from blood, obtained at baseline. The receptors here all came from a human donor with classical Hodgkin lymphoma.

Only a few counts were recorded for this clone. One end of the junction is discordant with germline, which a read error may explain. The chain carries TRBV2 and TRBJ1-5; no reliable D call. Germline loops: CDR1 SNHLY, CDR2 FYNNEI. The CDR3 extends over 12 amino acids. CDR3 in amino acids: CASSVEGLGQDF. The CDR3 nucleotides read TGTGCCAGCAGTGTCGAAGGACTTGGCCAGGATTTT. The complete variable domain, with remaining parts taken from reference TRBV2 and TRBJ1-5, reads EPEVTQTPSHQVTQMGQEVILRCVPISNHLYFYWYRQILGQKVEFLVSFYNNEISEKSEIFDDQFSVERPDGSNFTLKIRSTKLEDSAMYFCASSVEGLGQDFGDGTRLSIL.

A single count supports this clone. DNA of the CDR3: TGTGCCAGCAGTTTAGGTAGCGGGGGAATTCACAATGAGCAGTTCTTC. Amino acids: CASSLGSGGIHNEQFF. V is TRBV28 and J is TRBJ2-1, with 9 bases identical to TRBD2. From germline, CDR1 is MDHEN and CDR2 SYDVKM. V shed 2 bases and J 5 bases; nucleotides not matched to a gene: 7. This CDR3 region has 16 residues.

The rearrangement uses TRBV4-3 and TRBJ1-2; D possibly corresponds to TRBD1 (5 bases). Germline assignment: CDR1 LGHNA and CDR2 YSLEER. V gave up 0 bases and J gave up 7 bases, with 12 bases separating them. The CDR3 is made up of 14 amino acids. This chain's CDR3 is CASSQDGAAPGYTF. The CDR3 region has the DNA TGCGCCAGCAGCCAAGATGGGGCAGCCCCTGGCTACACCTTC.

The rearrangement joins TRBV10-3 to TRBJ1-6, with D uncertain. Trimming removed 10 bases from V and 0 bases from J, with 19 bases in between. The CDR3 runs to 17 residues. Germline CDR1 ENHRY, CDR2 SYGVKD. The CDR3 nucleotides are TGTGCCACTGATCCGGGCCTCTCTATCTCCTATAATTCACCCCTCCACTTT. Translating it yields CATDPGLSISYNSPLHF.

This clone turned up a few times. This rearrangement joins TRBV11-2 to TRBJ1-2; no firm D call. CDR3 length: 15 amino acids. CDR1 is SGHAT, CDR2 FQNNGV, per germline. Trimming cost V 2 bases and J 2 bases, with 12 bases left between them. CDR3 nucleotides: TGTGCCAGCAGCTTAAGGATCGGGTGGAACTATGGCTACACCTTC. Translating it yields CASSLRIGWNYGYTF.

The chain carries TRBV4-2 and TRBJ1-4; 8 bases match TRBD1. The CDR3 length is 16 residues. Looked up from germline, CDR1 is LGHNA and CDR2 is YNFKEQ. V shed 2 bases, J shed 1 base, and the junction held 3 bases outside the gene matches. The CDR3 DNA reads as TGTGCCAGCAGCCAACAGGGGGCGGGAACTAATGAAAAACTGTTTTTT. Protein: CASSQQGAGTNEKLFF.

V gene TRBV2 combines with J gene TRBJ2-2; weak D call: TRBD2 (5 bases). The V gene's germline CDR1 is SNHLY and CDR2 FYNNEI. V was trimmed by 7 bases and J by 5 bases, leaving 11 bases between them. This CDR3 is built from 13 residues. DNA for the CDR3: TGTGCCAGCACCCAGGAGGTGACCGGGGAGCTGTTTTTT. Protein sequence: CASTQEVTGELFF.

The chain couples TRBV4-3 to TRBJ1-2, with D possibly matching TRBD1 (5 bases). Germline V gene data show CDR1 as LGHNA and CDR2 as YSLEER. This CDR3 region has 13 residues. Trimming cost V 0 bases and J 8 bases, with 10 bases left between them. The CDR3 reads CASSQDPGGGYTF. DNA of the CDR3: TGCGCCAGCAGCCAAGATCCGGGGGGAGGCTACACCTTC.

The chain is built from TRBV7-2 and TRBJ2-7; D is unclear. Trimming removed 1 base from V and 0 bases from J, with 10 bases in between. Germline V gene lookup returns CDR1 SGHTA and CDR2 FQGNSA. The CDR3 is made up of 15 amino acids. CDR3 sequence reads: CASSLESSSSYEQYF. DNA for the CDR3: TGTGCCAGCAGCTTAGAGAGCTCTTCCTCCTACGAGCAGTACTTC.

This clone came up a few times. In DNA, the CDR3 is TGTGCCAGCTCACCACGTGGGCACCAGAACACTGAAGCTTTCTTT. It translates to CASSPRGHQNTEAFF. The V call is TRBV18, the J call TRBJ1-1; D ambiguous. Trimming took 1 base from V and 1 from J, leaving 10 bases between them. From germline, CDR1 is KGHSH and CDR2 LQKENI. The CDR3 is 15 amino acids.